This TCR beta chain appears in the sequencing data of a study of shared clonotypes between healthy human individuals (dated by TCRdb to about 2020). For the study in its entirety: The cohort comprised two women and a few men aged 18 to 49 years. The study deeply sequenced blood TCR repertoires of about 5 healthy adults to estimate repertoire size and the extent of clonotype sharing between individuals. To increase sequencing depth and limit assay-specific biases, different laboratories used diverse techniques to prepare libraries and sequence TCR repertoires. Between about 0.8 and 9.5 billion PBMCs per donor were obtained by leukapheresis. Results the study describes overall, beyond this receptor: The small number of donors limited the genetic and exposure-history diversity represented. Sampling was limited to blood, and TCR repertoires in tissue likely differ from TCR repertoires in blood. Pairwise subsampling led to the expectation that sequencing depth would affect the degree of clonotype sharing among donors.

Notes on this clone: Its antigen target is currently unknown. No much larger clonotype is one base removed from it; base qualities were not supplied.

From cysteine to phenylalanine, the CDR3 is 14 amino acids long. Of all the DNA, just the CDR3 is kept, 42 bases in frame from base 1. Sequences MRHNA (CDR1) and SNTAGT (CDR2) are obtained from the germline V gene. Between the V and J ends, shortened by 3 bases and 6 bases respectively, the junction contains 15 bases. Using the deep immunoSEQ assay, multiplex PCR amplified TCR CDR3 regions from genomic DNA. Extracted genomic DNA from each cell subset was spread evenly across all wells of several immunoSEQ 96-well plates, with each plate serving as a replicate. For unsorted PBMC, approximately 290 ng of genomic DNA, equivalent to 30,000 to 35,000 T cell genomes, went into each replicate PCR. Genomic DNA from unsorted PBMC was sequenced over ten immunoSEQ deep assay plates. Purified libraries were measured with a Qubit 3.0 fluorometer, size-checked on a Bioanalyzer 2100, and measured again with the KAPA Library Quantification kit. A separate single-read 150-cycle Illumina NextSeq 550 flow cell was used to sequence each immunoSEQ 96-well plate. The study's own analysis went as follows. Because only junctional sequences without quality scores were contained in the immunoSEQ output, filtering matching that applied to full-length reads could not be performed. Sequences were annotated with PyIR, a Python wrapper for IgBLAST v1.9, and V/J genes and CDR3 were assigned using IMGT germline references. Reads were filtered out if the reads had weak V/J assignments (E-value above 1e-6), no CDR3, stop codons, out-of-frame junctions, or ambiguous translated residues. V3J clonotypes were defined by identical inferred V gene, J gene, and CDR3 amino acid sequence. Percentage overlap between repertoires was computed as shared unique clonotypes divided by the size of the smaller repertoire. Repertoire richness was assessed with RTK rarefaction, the Chao1 estimator, and Recon v2.1 estimates of unobserved clonotypes. Drawn from immuneACCESS, this table holds only the in-frame rearrangements with V and J called that TCRdb kept. Clones are partly lost; checked studies trace under half to an unresolved V gene and leave the rest unexplained. V and J calls plus clone size are reproduced from that table; the DNA served to infer D and trimming. The sample data list fewer than 650,000 clones, and 76% of these were observed just once. The top ten clonotypes cover under 15% of the sample.

The donors were healthy, HIV-negative adults who had no recently reported acute infections or vaccinations. Every donor was a Caucasian adult residing in Nashville, Tennessee, USA. For unsorted samples, 75 million to 90 million PBMCs were counted, and genomic DNA was extracted using the QIAamp DNA Blood Mini kit. Blood was collected by leukapheresis, and PBMCs were isolated by Ficoll-Histopaque density gradient centrifugation and then cryopreserved in liquid nitrogen vapor phase. The V and J segments used are TRBV6-4 and TRBJ2-7; the D gene identity is not certain. Material: PBMCs. The sequence derives from a woman in her thirties or forties in good health. Some clones in this sample may be carry-over from other donors' samples. This receptor has the CDR3 CASSDPSILCEQYF. In nucleotides, the sequence is TGTGCCAGCAGTGATCCTAGTATTCTCTGCGAGCAGTACTTC.